This T cell receptor beta chain stems from a study of T cell changes during pregnancy in multiple sclerosis. V shed 4 bases and J 0 bases; nucleotides not matched to a gene: 5. The CDR3 is 15 residues long. Germline CDR1 MNHEY, CDR2 SMNVEV (reference sequence). TCRdb keeps only in-frame clones here, not all; method: immunoSEQ multiplex PCR. The repertoire holds 50,000 or so clones, with about 93% as singletons. The rearrangement uses TRBV27 and TRBJ2-7; 8 nucleotides agree with TRBD1. Sequenced material: CD8+ T cells from peripheral blood mononuclear cells, taken after pregnancy. This receptor was identified in a female donor with multiple sclerosis, enrolled in a pregnancy study. The CDR3 here is CASSWGQVGSYEQYF. The CDR3 nucleotides read TGTGCCAGCAGTTGGGGACAGGTGGGCTCCTACGAGCAGTACTTC.